Listed here is a single T cell receptor (beta chain). The method was immunoSEQ multiplex PCR; TCRdb's version includes in-frame clones alone and lacks a portion of them. The repertoire has 300,000 to 350,000 clones, over 70% of them found once; the top ten carry about 2.7%. Losses at the gene ends were 3 bases for V and 0 bases for J; bases not matched to a gene: 4. Germline values: CDR1 MNHEY, CDR2 SMNVEV (reference sequence). The CDR3 has 15 amino acids. This specimen belongs to a study of blood T cell repertoires in COVID-19. Background on the study: Researchers got acute and convalescent COVID-19 samples from the United States, Italy and Spain.

The TCR sequence derives from a man aged 25 to 40 with active or convalescent COVID-19. The chain links TRBV27 to TRBJ2-7; 8 bases are shared with TRBD2. Sequencing was carried out using peripheral blood. The CDR3 sequence: CASSFEAGASYEQYF. In nucleotides, the CDR3 is TGTGCCAGCAGTTTCGAAGCGGGAGCCTCCTACGAGCAGTACTTC.